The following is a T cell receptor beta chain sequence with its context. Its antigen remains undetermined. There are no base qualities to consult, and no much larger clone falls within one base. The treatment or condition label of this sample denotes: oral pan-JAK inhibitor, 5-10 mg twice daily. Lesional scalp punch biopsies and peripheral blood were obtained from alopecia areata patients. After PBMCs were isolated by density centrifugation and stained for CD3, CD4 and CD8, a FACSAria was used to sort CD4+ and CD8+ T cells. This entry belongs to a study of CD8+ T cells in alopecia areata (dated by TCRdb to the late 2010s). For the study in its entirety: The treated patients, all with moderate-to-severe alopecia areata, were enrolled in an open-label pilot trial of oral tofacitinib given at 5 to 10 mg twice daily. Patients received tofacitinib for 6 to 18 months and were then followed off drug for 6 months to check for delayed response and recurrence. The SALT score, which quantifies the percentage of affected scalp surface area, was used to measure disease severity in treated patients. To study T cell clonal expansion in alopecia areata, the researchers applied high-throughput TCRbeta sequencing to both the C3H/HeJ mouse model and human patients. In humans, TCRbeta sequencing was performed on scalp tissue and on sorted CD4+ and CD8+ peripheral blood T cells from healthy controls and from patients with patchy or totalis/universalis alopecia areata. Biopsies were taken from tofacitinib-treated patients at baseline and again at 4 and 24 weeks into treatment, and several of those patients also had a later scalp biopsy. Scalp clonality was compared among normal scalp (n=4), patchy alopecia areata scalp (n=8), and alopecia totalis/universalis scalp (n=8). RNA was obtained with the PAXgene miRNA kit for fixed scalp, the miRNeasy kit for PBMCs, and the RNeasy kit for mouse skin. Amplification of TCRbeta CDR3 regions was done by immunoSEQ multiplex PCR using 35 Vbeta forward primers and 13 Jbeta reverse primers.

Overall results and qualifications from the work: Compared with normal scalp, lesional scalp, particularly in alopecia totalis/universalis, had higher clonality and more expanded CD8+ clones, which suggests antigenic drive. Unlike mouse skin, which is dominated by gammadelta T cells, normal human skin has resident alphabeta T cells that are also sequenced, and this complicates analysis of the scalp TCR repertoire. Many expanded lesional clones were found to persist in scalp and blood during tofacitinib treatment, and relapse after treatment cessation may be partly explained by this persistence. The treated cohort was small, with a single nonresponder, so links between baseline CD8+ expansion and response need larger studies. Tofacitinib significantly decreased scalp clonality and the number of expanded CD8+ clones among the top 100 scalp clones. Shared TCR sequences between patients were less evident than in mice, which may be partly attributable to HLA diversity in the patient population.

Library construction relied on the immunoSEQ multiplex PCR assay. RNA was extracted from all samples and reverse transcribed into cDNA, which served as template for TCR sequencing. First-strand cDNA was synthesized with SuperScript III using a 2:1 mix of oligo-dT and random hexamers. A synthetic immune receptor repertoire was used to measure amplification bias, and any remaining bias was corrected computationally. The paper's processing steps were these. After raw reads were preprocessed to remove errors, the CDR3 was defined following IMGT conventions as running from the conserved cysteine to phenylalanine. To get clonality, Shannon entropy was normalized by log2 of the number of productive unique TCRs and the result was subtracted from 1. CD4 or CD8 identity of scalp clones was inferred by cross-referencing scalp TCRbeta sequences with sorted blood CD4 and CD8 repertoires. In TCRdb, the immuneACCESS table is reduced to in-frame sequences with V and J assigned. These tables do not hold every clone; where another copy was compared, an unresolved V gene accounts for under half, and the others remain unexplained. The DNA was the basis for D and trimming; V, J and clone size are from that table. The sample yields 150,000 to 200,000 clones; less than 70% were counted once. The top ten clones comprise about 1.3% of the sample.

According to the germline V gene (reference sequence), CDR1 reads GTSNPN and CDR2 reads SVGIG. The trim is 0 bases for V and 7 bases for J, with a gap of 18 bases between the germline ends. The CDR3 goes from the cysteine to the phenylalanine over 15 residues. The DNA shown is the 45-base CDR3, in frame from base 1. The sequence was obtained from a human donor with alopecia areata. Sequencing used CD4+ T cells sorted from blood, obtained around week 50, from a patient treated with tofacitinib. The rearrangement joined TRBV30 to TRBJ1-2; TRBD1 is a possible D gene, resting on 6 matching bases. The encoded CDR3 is CAWSVLKGGPTGYTF. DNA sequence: TGTGCCTGGAGTGTACTAAAAGGGGGGCCGACTGGCTACACCTTC.